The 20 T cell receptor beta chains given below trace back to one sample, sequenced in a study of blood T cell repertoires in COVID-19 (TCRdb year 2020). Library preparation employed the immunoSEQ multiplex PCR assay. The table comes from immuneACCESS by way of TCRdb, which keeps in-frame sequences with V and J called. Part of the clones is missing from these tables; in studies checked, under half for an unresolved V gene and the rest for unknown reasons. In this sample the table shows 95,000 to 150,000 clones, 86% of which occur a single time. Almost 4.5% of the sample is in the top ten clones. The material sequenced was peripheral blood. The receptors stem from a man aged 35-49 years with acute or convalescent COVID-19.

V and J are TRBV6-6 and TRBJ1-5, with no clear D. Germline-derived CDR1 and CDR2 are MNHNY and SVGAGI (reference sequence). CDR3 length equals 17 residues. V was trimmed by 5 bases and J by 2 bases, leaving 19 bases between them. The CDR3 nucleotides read TGTGCCAGCAGTCCTCGGGGTCGAAACCCGGGCAATCAGCCCCAGCATTTT. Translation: CASSPRGRNPGNQPQHF.

The CDR3 here is CASSFLTPGTSGRTADTQYF. CDR3 sequence (DNA): TGCGCCAGCAGCTTCCTTACCCCCGGGACTAGCGGGAGGACGGCAGATACGCAGTATTTT. The gene calls are TRBV5-1 and TRBJ2-3, with 15 bases aligning to TRBD2. V lost 2 bases and J lost 4; bases outside the gene matches: 14. The germline gives CDR1 SGHRS, CDR2 YFSETQ. The CDR3 is made up of 20 amino acids.

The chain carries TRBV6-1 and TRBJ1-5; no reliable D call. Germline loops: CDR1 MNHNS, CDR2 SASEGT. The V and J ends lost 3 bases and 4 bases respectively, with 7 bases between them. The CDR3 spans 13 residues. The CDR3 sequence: CASSDVPNQPQHF. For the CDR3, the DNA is TGTGCCAGCAGTGATGTCCCGAATCAGCCCCAGCATTTT.

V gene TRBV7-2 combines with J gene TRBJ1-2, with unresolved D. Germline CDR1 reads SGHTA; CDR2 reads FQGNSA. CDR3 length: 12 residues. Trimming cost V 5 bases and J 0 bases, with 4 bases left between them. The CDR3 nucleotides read TGTGCCAGCAGCACAACTAACTATGGCTACACCTTC. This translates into CASSTTNYGYTF. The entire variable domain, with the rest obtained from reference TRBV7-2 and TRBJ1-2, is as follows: GAGVSQSPSNKVTEKGKDVELRCDPISGHTALYWYRQSLGQGLEFLIYFQGNSAPDKSGLPSDRFSAERTGGSVSTLTIQRTQQEDSAVYLCASSTTNYGYTFGSGTRLTVV.

The CDR3 is CASGQTATEAFF. DNA of the CDR3: TGTGCCAGCGGACAGACCGCGACTGAAGCTTTCTTT. The V gene is TRBV2, the J gene TRBJ1-1; D may be TRBD1 (6 bases). Germline-derived CDR1 and CDR2 are SNHLY and FYNNEI. The CDR3 is 12 amino acids. V lost 8 bases, J lost 5 bases, and 12 bases lay in between. Full variable domain (outside the CDR3, taken from reference TRBV2 and TRBJ1-1): EPEVTQTPSHQVTQMGQEVILRCVPISNHLYFYWYRQILGQKVEFLVSFYNNEISEKSEIFDDQFSVERPDGSNFTLKIRSTKLEDSAMYFCASGQTATEAFFGQGTRLTVV.

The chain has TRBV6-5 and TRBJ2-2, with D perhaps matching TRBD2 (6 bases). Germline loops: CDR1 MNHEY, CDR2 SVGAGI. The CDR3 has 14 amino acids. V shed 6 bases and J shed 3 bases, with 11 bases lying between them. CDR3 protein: CASRGDSYTGELFF. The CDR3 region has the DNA TGTGCCAGCAGGGGGGACTCTTACACCGGGGAGCTGTTTTTT.

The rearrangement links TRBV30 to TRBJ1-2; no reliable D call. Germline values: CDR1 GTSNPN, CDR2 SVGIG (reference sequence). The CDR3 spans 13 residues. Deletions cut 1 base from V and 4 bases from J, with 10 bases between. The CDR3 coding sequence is TGTGCCTGGAGTGGACGGACTGGCTATGGCTACACCTTC. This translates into CAWSGRTGYGYTF. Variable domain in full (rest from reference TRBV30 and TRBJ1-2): SQTIHQWPATLVQPVGSPLSLECTVEGTSNPNLYWYRQAAGRGLQLLFYSVGIGQISSEVPQNLSASRPQDRQFILSSKKLLLSDSGFYLCAWSGRTGYGYTFGSGTRLTVV.

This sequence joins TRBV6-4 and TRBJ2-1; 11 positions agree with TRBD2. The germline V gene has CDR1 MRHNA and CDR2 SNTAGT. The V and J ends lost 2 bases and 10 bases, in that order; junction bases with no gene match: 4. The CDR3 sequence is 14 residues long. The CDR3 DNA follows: TGTGCCAGCAGTGACACTAGCGGGAGACGCGAGCAGTTCTTC. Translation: CASSDTSGRREQFF.

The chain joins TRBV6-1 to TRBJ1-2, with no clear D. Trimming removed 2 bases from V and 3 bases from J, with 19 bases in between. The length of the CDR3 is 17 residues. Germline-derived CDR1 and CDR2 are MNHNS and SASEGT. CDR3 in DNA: TGTGCCAGCAGTGAAAGGGAGGCGGCGGCCCGTTACTATGGCTACACCTTC. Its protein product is CASSEREAAARYYGYTF.

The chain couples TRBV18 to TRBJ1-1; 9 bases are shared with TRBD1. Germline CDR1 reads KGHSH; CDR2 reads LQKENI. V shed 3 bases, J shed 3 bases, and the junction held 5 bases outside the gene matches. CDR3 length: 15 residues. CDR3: CASSPTGTGHTEAFF. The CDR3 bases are TGTGCCAGCTCACCCACCGGGACAGGGCACACTGAAGCTTTCTTT.

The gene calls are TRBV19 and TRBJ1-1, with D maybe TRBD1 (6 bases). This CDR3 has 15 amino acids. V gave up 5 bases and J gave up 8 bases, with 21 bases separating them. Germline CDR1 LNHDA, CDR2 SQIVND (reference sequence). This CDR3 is CASSPTGLTLSEAFF. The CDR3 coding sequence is TGTGCCAGTAGTCCAACAGGGTTAACCCTCTCGGAAGCTTTCTTT. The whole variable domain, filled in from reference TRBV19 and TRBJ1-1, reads DGGITQSPKYLFRKEGQNVTLSCEQNLNHDAMYWYRQDPGQGLRLIYYSQIVNDFQKGDIAEGYSVSREKKESFPLTVTSAQKNPTAFYLCASSPTGLTLSEAFFGQGTRLTVV.

The CDR3 region is CATSRGDSGFEQYF. The DNA for the CDR3 is TGTGCCACCAGCAGAGGAGATTCGGGGTTCGAGCAGTACTTC. The V and J genes are TRBV15 and TRBJ2-7, with a possible D match to TRBD2 (5 bases). The V end lost 1 base, the J end lost 6 bases, and 13 bases lay between the germline ends. There are 14 residues in the CDR3. The germline V gene has CDR1 LNHNV and CDR2 YYDKDF (reference sequence).

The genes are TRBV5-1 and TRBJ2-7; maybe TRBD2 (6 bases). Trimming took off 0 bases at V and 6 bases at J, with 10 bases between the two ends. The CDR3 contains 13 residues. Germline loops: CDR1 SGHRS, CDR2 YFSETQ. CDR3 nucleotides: TGCGCCAGCAGCTTGGCGGGACTCCCCGAGCAGTACTTC. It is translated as CASSLAGLPEQYF. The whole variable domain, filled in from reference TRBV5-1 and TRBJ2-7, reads KAGVTQTPRYLIKTRGQQVTLSCSPISGHRSVSWYQQTPGQGLQFLFEYFSETQRNKGNFPGRFSGRQFSNSRSEMNVSTLELGDSALYLCASSLAGLPEQYFGPGTRLTVT.

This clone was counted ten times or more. The CDR3 DNA follows: TGTGCCAGCAGTGAAGAACTAGCGGGCACAGATACGCAGTATTTT. As protein: CASSEELAGTDTQYF. This chain links TRBV2 with TRBJ2-3; 8 nucleotides align to TRBD2. With V trimmed by 1 base and J by 1 base, 1 base remained unmatched. This CDR3 contains 15 residues. Looked up from germline, CDR1 is SNHLY and CDR2 is FYNNEI.

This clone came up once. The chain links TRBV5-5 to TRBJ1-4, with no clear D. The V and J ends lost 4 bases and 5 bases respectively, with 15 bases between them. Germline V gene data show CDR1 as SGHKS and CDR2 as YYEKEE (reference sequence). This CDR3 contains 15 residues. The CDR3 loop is CASSPLLGENEKLFF. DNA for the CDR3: TGTGCCAGCAGCCCTCTACTCGGAGAGAATGAAAAACTGTTTTTT.

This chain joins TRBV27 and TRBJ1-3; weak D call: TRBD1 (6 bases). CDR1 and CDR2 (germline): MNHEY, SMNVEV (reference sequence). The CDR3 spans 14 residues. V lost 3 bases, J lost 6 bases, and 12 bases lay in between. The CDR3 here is CASSLGGAANTIYF. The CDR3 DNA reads TGTGCCAGCAGTTTGGGGGGGGCGGCAAACACCATATATTTT.

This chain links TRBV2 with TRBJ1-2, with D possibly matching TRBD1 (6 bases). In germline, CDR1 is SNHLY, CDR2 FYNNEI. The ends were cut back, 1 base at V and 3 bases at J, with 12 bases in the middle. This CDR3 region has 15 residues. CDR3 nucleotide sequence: TGTGCCAGCAGTGAAGAGGGGGGGTCGGACTATGGCTACACCTTC. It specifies CASSEEGGSDYGYTF. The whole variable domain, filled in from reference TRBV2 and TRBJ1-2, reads EPEVTQTPSHQVTQMGQEVILRCVPISNHLYFYWYRQILGQKVEFLVSFYNNEISEKSEIFDDQFSVERPDGSNFTLKIRSTKLEDSAMYFCASSEEGGSDYGYTFGSGTRLTVV.

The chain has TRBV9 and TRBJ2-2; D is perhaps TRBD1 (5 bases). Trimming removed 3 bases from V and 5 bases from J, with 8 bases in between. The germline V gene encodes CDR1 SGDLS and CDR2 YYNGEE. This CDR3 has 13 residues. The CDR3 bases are TGTGCCAGCAGCGCGACAGTAACCGGGGAGCTGTTTTTT. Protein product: CASSATVTGELFF.

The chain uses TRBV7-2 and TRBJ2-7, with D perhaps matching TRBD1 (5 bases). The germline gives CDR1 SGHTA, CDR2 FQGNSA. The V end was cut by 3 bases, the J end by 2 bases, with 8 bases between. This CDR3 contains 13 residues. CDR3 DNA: TGTGCCAGCAGCTTTACAGGACCCTACGAGCAGTACTTC. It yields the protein CASSFTGPYEQYF.

As DNA, the CDR3 is TGTGCCAGCAGCCCCCAGGGGGACCAAAACTATGGCTACACCTTC. It encodes CASSPQGDQNYGYTF. This chain links TRBV7-2 with TRBJ1-2, with 7 bases identical to TRBD1. Germline-derived CDR1 and CDR2 are SGHTA and FQGNSA. The trim removed 5 bases at V and 2 bases at J, leaving 8 bases unmatched. The CDR3 sequence is 15 residues long.